The clone carrying this T cell receptor beta chain was counted a few times. Its antigen remains unknown. The record originates from a study of T-cell memory formation after mild COVID-19. Study-wide results and limits: Within pre-infection memory, some responding clones were found, suggesting cross-reactive memory joined. Later expanders leaned CD4+, whereas clones that contracted between day 15 and 85 were balanced CD4/CD8.

This CDR3 has 15 amino acids. Germline V gives CDR1 SGHRS, CDR2 YFSETQ. V dropped 4 bases and J dropped 6 bases, with 16 bases sitting between them. A single record per CDR3 protein comes from TCRdb applying MiXCR to the 5' RACE reads. The top ten hold approximately 3.5% of the sample, which has more than 200,000 distinct CDR3 sequences, about a sixth seen once. The J gene is TRBJ1-4, the V gene TRBV5-1; D might be TRBD1 (6 bases). The origin of this receptor is a man between 18 and 35 years old who had mild COVID-19 (a few samples of this study predate the infection). Cell type and time point are not known. The sample was PBMCs or a T cell subset sorted from them (not recorded which). This chain's CDR3 is CASSLRAGADEKLFF. Written as DNA, the CDR3 is TGCGCCAGCAGCCTGCGGGCAGGGGCTGATGAAAAACTGTTTTTT. Together with reference TRBV5-1 and TRBJ1-4, the CDR3 gives the full variable domain: KAGVTQTPRYLIKTRGQQVTLSCSPISGHRSVSWYQQTPGQGLQFLFEYFSETQRNKGNFPGRFSGRQFSNSRSEMNVSTLELGDSALYLCASSLRAGADEKLFFGSGTQLSVL.